Detailed here is one TCR beta chain. The antigen is undetermined. The data were taken from a study of shared clonotypes between healthy human individuals. Background on the study: Sampling drew on donors who were a couple of women and three men aged 18 to 49.

Study-wide results and caveats: Despite large depth, rarefaction showed incomplete sorted-subset sequencing. How much donors shared clonotypes was expected to be affected by sequencing depth.

Data came from immunoSEQ multiplex PCR; TCRdb stores just in-frame clones and leaves some out. Of 2 million to 2.5 million clones listed, under 95% were seen once; the top ten hold approximately 0.4%. The V and J ends lost 4 bases and 6 bases respectively, with 19 bases between them. The CDR3 runs to 16 residues. Germline V gene sequence: CDR1 MNHNS, CDR2 SASEGT. Sample: naive CD4+ T cells from PBMCs. Subset reported: CD45RA+ positively selected. The chain links TRBV6-1 to TRBJ2-1; D is ambiguous. This sequence was found in a man in his late teens or twenties in good health. Some clones in this sample may be carry-over from other donors' samples. The CDR3: CASSVGRTAAGNEQFF. CDR3 in DNA: TGTGCCAGCAGTGTAGGCAGGACCGCAGCTGGCAATGAGCAGTTCTTC.